These 16 T cell receptor beta chains were all obtained from the same sample, sequenced in a study of T cell responses to AZD1222 COVID-19 vaccine. Libraries were prepared by immunoSEQ multiplex PCR; TCRdb keeps only in-frame clonotypes and omits some of them. Of roughly 130,000 clones listed, about 90% are singletons. The sequenced sample was peripheral blood, obtained on day 0 of AZD1222 vaccination. These TCRs come from an adult in good health.

This chain joins TRBV28 and TRBJ2-7; the match to TRBD1 covers 10 bases. The CDR3 has 13 residues. The germline gives CDR1 MDHEN, CDR2 SYDVKM. J was trimmed by 2 bases and V by 9 bases; bases with no gene match: 4. CDR3 protein: CASSGTGAYEQYF. DNA for the CDR3: TGTGCCAGTTCCGGGACAGGGGCCTACGAGCAGTACTTC.

The V call is TRBV19, the J call TRBJ2-3; the D gene is possibly TRBD2 (6 bases). The CDR3 has 16 residues. From germline, CDR1 is LNHDA and CDR2 SQIVND (reference sequence). The germline V and J ends were trimmed by 7 bases and 1 base, with 18 bases remaining between them. The CDR3 DNA sequence: TGTGCCAGTACCCCCATTCGGGGGTCGGGCACAGATACGCAGTATTTT. Its protein product is CASTPIRGSGTDTQYF.

The chain couples TRBV7-2 to TRBJ2-3; D remains unclear. Germline V lookup: CDR1 SGHTA, CDR2 FQGNSA. The CDR3 length is 12 residues. Between the trimmed V and J ends, which lost 5 bases and 6 bases, there was a span of 9 bases. The CDR3 bases are TGTGCCAGCAGCCCACTCGGGGATACGCAGTATTTT. It specifies CASSPLGDTQYF.

The chain employs TRBV5-1 and TRBJ1-6; D is ambiguous. The CDR3 loop spans 13 amino acids. Trimming removed 7 bases at V and 7 bases at J, with 12 bases between. CDR1 and CDR2 from the germline V gene are SGHRS and YFSETQ. The CDR3 sequence: CASASRLNSPLHF. Written as DNA, the CDR3 is TGCGCCAGCGCAAGCAGGCTCAATTCACCCCTCCACTTT.

The chain has TRBV3-1 (or the pseudogene TRBV3-2) and TRBJ2-3; no definite D call. Between the trimmed V and J ends, which lost 5 bases and 2 bases, there was a span of 5 bases. Germline V gives CDR1 LGHDT, CDR2 YNNKEL (reference sequence). The CDR3 is made up of 12 amino acids. In DNA, the CDR3 is TGTGCCAGCAGCTACTACACAGATACGCAGTATTTT. It translates to CASSYYTDTQYF.

The chain combines TRBV10-2 with TRBJ2-7; D gene uncertain. The CDR3 loop spans 12 amino acids. CDR1 and CDR2 from the germline V gene are WSHSY and SAAADI. V lost 5 bases to trimming and J lost 2 bases, with 7 bases between them. This CDR3 reads CASSPQAYEQYF. CDR3 nucleotides: TGCGCCAGCAGTCCACAAGCCTACGAGCAGTACTTC.

In this sample, this clone turned up a few times. The rearrangement joins TRBV28 to TRBJ1-1; TRBD1 might be the D (6 bases). CDR3 length: 15 residues. V was pared by 2 bases and J by 5 bases, with 15 bases between. Germline-derived CDR1 and CDR2 are MDHEN and SYDVKM. Written as DNA, the CDR3 is TGTGCCAGCAGTTTAGCGCACAGGGCCGGAACTGAAGCTTTCTTT. It encodes CASSLAHRAGTEAFF. Full variable domain (rest looked up from reference TRBV28 and TRBJ1-1): DVKVTQSSRYLVKRTGEKVFLECVQDMDHENMFWYRQDPGLGLRLIYFSYDVKMKEKGDIPEGYSVSREKKERFSLILESASTNQTSMYLCASSLAHRAGTEAFFGQGTRLTVV.

The gene calls are TRBV18 and TRBJ2-3, with 10 nucleotides matching TRBD1. The CDR3 loop spans 14 amino acids. Germline CDR1 reads KGHSH; CDR2 reads LQKENI. V dropped 6 bases and J dropped 6; count of bases not matched to a gene: 6. CDR3 bases: TGTGCCAGCTCCGGGACAGGGGCGGTGGATACGCAGTATTTT. It encodes CASSGTGAVDTQYF.

The chain recombines TRBV7-2 with TRBJ2-7; a weak D match, TRBD2 (5 bases). Germline CDR1 reads SGHTA; CDR2 reads FQGNSA. Trimming pared 5 bases from V and 7 bases from J, leaving 9 bases between. CDR3 length: 11 amino acids. Here the CDR3 DNA reads TGTGCCAGCAGCCTCAGGAGGGAGCAGTACTTC. Protein sequence: CASSLRREQYF. Variable domain in full (rest from reference TRBV7-2 and TRBJ2-7): GAGVSQSPSNKVTEKGKDVELRCDPISGHTALYWYRQSLGQGLEFLIYFQGNSAPDKSGLPSDRFSAERTGGSVSTLTIQRTQQEDSAVYLCASSLRREQYFGPGTRLTVT.

This clone has just one count. The V and J genes are TRBV14 and TRBJ1-3; D unresolved. Trimming left V 5 bases short and J 0 bases short, with 5 bases between. CDR1 is SGHDN and CDR2 is FVKESK in the germline V gene. The CDR3 is 13 amino acids. CDR3 sequence reads: CASSVNSGNTIYF. Here the CDR3 DNA reads TGTGCCAGCAGCGTGAACTCTGGAAACACCATATATTTT.

The chain has TRBV29-1 and TRBJ2-5, with TRBD1 matching over 7 bases. Germline loops: CDR1 SQVTM, CDR2 ANQGSEA. V was pared by 7 bases and J by 5 bases, with 13 bases of the junction left unmatched. The CDR3 runs to 14 residues. The CDR3: CSARRQGRWETQYF. The CDR3 nucleotides are TGCAGCGCCCGACGACAGGGAAGATGGGAGACCCAGTACTTC.

Here the CDR3 DNA reads TGCGCCAGCAGCCGGGTGGGACAGCCCTCTAGCGAGCAGTACTTC. Translation gives CASSRVGQPSSEQYF. This chain links TRBV5-1 with TRBJ2-7; TRBD1 matches 7 bases. Germline V CDR1 and CDR2: SGHRS, YFSETQ. This CDR3 comprises 15 residues. V lost 4 bases and J lost 6; bases outside the gene matches: 13.

This clone was picked up a small number of times. This sequence joins TRBV4-1 and TRBJ1-1; no clear D. Germline V gene lookup returns CDR1 MGHRA and CDR2 YSYEKL. Trimming removed 1 base from V and 0 bases from J, with 9 bases in between. The CDR3 runs to 15 residues. The CDR3: CASSQAEYMNTEAFF. Written as DNA, the CDR3 is TGCGCCAGCAGCCAAGCAGAGTATATGAACACTGAAGCTTTCTTT.

The rearrangement joins TRBV3-1 (or the pseudogene TRBV3-2) to TRBJ1-2; D is undetermined. Germline values: CDR1 LGHDT, CDR2 YNNKEL (reference sequence). V lost 2 bases to trimming and J lost 1 base, with 5 bases between them. The CDR3 consists of 13 residues. This chain's CDR3 is CASSQIDNYGYTF. The CDR3, as DNA: TGTGCCAGCAGCCAAATTGATAACTATGGCTACACCTTC.

The chain joins TRBV19 to TRBJ2-1; 9 bases agree with TRBD1. Trimming took 1 base from V and 0 from J; bases not matched to a gene: 4. The CDR3 has 17 amino acids. The V gene's germline CDR1 is LNHDA and CDR2 SQIVND (reference sequence). This CDR3 reads CASSIVAGQGSYNEQFF. The CDR3, as DNA: TGTGCCAGTAGTATAGTTGCGGGACAGGGCTCCTACAATGAGCAGTTCTTC.

The count of this clone is one. The chain employs TRBV13 and TRBJ1-5; 7 nucleotides align to TRBD1. V was pared by 3 bases and J by 4 bases, with 3 bases of the junction left unmatched. Germline loops: CDR1 PRHDT, CDR2 FYEKMQ (reference sequence). CDR3 length: 14 amino acids. CDR3 region: CASSFGTDNQPQHF. The CDR3 nucleotides are TGTGCCAGCAGCTTTGGGACAGATAATCAGCCCCAGCATTTT.